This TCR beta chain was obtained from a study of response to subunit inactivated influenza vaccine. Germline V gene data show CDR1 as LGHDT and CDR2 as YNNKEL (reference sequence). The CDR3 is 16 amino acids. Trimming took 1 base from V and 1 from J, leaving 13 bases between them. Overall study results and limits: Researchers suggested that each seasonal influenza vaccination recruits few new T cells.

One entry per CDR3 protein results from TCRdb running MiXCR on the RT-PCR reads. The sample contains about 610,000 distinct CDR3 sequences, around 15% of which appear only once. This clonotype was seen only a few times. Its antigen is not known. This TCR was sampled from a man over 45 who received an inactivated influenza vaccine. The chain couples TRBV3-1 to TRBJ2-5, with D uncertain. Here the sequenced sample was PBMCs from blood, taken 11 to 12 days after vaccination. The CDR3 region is CASSQVGFSLQETQYF. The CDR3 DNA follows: TGTGCCAGCAGCCAAGTTGGTTTCTCACTCCAAGAGACCCAGTACTTC.